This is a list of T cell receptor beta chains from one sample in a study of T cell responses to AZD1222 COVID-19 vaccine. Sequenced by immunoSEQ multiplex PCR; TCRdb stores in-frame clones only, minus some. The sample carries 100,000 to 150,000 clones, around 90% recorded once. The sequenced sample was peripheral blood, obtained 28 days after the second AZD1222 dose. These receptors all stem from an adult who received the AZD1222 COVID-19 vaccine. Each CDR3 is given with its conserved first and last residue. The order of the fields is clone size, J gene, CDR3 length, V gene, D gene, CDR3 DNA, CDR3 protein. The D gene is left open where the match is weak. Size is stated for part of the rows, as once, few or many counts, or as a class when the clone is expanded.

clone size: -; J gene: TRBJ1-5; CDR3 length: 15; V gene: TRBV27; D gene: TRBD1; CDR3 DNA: TGTGCCAGCAGTTTGGGCACAGGGGCCAATCAGCCCCAGCATTTT; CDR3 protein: CASSLGTGANQPQHF
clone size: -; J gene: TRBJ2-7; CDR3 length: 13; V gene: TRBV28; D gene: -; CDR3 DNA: TGTGCCAGCACTCTAGCGTCATCAGGTGTGCAGTACTTC; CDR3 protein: CASTLASSGVQYF
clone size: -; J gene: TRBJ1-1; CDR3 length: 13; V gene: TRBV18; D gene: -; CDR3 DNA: TGTGCCAGCTCACCGGGGACGAACACTGAAGCTTTCTTT; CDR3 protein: CASSPGTNTEAFF
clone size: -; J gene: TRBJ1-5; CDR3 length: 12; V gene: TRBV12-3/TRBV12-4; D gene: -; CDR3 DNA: TGTGCCAGCAGTTCTCAAAATCAGCCCCAGCATTTT; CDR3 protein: CASSSQNQPQHF
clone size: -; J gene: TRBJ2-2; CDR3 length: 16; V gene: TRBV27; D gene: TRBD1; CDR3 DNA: TGTGCCAGCAGTTTACGGTTCTGGACAGGGAGTGGGGAGCTGTTTTTT; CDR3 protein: CASSLRFWTGSGELFF
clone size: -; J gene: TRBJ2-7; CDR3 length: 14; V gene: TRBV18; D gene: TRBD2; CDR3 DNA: TGTGCCAGCCGCCGGGGGGGCACAGCCTACGAGCAGTACTTC; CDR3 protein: CASRRGGTAYEQYF
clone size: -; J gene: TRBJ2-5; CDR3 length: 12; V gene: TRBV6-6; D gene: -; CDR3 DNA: TGTGCCAGCAGTTACGGACTGGAGACCCAGTACTTC; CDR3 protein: CASSYGLETQYF
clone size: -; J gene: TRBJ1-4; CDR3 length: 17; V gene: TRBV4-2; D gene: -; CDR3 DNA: TGTGCCAGCAGCCATAGTCAGGGGCACACCGGGAGGGAAAAACTGTTTTTT; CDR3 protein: CASSHSQGHTGREKLFF
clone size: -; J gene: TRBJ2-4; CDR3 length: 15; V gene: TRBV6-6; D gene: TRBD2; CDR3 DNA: TGTGCCAGCAAGGAGCGGGAGTCCCCCCCAAACATTCAGTACTTC; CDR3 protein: CASKERESPPNIQYF
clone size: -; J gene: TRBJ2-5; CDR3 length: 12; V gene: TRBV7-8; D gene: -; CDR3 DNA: TGTGCCAGCAGCGACCGGGGTGAGACCCAGTACTTC; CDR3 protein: CASSDRGETQYF
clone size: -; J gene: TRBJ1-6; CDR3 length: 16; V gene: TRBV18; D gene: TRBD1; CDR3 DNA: TGTGCCAGCTCACGACTGGACAGGGGGAAGGGTTCACCCCTCCACTTT; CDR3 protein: CASSRLDRGKGSPLHF
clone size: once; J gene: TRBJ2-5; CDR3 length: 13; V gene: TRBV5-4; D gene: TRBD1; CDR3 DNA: TGTGCCAGCAGCCCGGGACAGGTTGAGACCCAGTACTTC; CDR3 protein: CASSPGQVETQYF
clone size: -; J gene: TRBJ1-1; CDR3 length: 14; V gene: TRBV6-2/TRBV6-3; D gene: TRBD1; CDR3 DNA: TGTGCCAGCAGTCTAAGGACAGGGGATACTGAAGCTTTCTTT; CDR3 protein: CASSLRTGDTEAFF
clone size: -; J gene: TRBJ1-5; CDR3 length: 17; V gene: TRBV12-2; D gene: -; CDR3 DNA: TGTGAAAGTCGCTTAGTAGTACCCGACTCTAGCAATCAGCCCCAGCATTTT; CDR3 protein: CESRLVVPDSSNQPQHF
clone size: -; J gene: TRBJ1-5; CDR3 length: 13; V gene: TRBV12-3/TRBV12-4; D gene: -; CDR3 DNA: TGTGCCAGCAGCCTTGGGGGGGGTCAGCCCCAGCATTTT; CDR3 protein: CASSLGGGQPQHF
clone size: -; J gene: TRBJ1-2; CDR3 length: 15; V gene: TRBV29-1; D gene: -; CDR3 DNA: TGCAGCGTTGAAGATCCTTCAGGGTTGGTTGCCGGCTACACCTTC; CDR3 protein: CSVEDPSGLVAGYTF
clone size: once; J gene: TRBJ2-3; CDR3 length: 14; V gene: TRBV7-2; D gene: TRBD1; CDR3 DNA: TGTGCCAGCAGCTTAGGTATCGTACAGGGGGCTTTGAATTTT; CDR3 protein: CASSLGIVQGALNF
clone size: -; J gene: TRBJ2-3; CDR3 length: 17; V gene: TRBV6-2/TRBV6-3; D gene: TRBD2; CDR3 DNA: TGTGCCAGCAGTTACCCGAACCCTAGCGGGAGAGCATATACGCAGTATTTT; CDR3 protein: CASSYPNPSGRAYTQYF
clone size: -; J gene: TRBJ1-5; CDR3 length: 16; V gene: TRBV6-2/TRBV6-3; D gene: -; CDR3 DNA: TGTGCCAGCAGCCCCCACCGGGCCTCCAGCAATCAGCCCCAGCATTTT; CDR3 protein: CASSPHRASSNQPQHF
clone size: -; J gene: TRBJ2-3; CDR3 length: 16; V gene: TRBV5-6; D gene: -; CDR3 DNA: TGTGCCAGCAGCTTGGTGGCCCAGGGAACAGGAGATACGCAGTATTTT; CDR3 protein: CASSLVAQGTGDTQYF
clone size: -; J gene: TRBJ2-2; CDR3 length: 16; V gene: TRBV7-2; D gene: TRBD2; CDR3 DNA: TGTGCCAGCAGCTTGCGACTAGCGGGAGTGGCCGGGGAGCTGTTTTTT; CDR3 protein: CASSLRLAGVAGELFF
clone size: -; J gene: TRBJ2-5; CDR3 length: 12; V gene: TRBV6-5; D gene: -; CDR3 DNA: TGTGCCAGCAGCTTGACACAAGAGACCCAGTACTTC; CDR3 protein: CASSLTQETQYF
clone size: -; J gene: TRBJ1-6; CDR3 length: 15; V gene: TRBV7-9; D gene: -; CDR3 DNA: TGTGCCAGCAGTCCTAATAGAGACAATAATTCACCCCTCCACTTT; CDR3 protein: CASSPNRDNNSPLHF
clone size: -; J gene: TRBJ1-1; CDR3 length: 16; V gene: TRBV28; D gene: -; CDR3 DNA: TGTGCCAGCAGTTTTGGTCAGGGATGGGGGCGCACTGAAGCTTTCTTT; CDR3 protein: CASSFGQGWGRTEAFF
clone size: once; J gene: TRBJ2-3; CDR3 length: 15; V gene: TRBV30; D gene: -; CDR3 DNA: TGTGCCTGGGGTCGGGGCAGAACTAGCACAGATACGCAGTATTTT; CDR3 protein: CAWGRGRTSTDTQYF
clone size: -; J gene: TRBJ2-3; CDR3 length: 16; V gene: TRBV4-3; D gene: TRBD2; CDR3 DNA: TGCGCCAGCAGCTCCCGAGCGGGGGGCCCCACAGATACGCAGTATTTT; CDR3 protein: CASSSRAGGPTDTQYF
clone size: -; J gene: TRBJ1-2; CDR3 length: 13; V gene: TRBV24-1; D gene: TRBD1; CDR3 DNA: TGTGCCACCAGTGATACAGGGGGGTATGGCTACACCTTC; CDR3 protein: CATSDTGGYGYTF
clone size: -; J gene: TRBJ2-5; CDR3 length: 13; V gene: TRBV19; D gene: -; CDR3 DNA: TGTGCCAGTAGTGAGGCAGGTGGGGAGACCCAGTACTTC; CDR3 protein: CASSEAGGETQYF
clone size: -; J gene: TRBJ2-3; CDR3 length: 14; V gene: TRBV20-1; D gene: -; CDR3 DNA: TGCAGTGCTAGTATGTTAAGCAGCGCAGATACGCAGTATTTT; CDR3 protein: CSASMLSSADTQYF
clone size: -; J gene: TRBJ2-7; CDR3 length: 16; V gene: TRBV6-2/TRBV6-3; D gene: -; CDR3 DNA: TGTGCCAGCAGTTCAACAACCCACCTACTTCCCTACGAGCAGTACTTC; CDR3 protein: CASSSTTHLLPYEQYF
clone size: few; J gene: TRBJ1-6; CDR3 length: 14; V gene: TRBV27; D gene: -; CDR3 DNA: TGTGCCAGCAGTTTAGAGGCTCCCAATTCACCCCTCCACTTT; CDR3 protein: CASSLEAPNSPLHF
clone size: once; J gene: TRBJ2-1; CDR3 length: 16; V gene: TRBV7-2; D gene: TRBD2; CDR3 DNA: TGTGCCAGCAGCCTAGGGACTAGCGGGGGCGTTAATGAGCAGTTCTTC; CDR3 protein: CASSLGTSGGVNEQFF
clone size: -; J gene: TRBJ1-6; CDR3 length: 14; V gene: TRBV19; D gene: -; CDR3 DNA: TGTGCCAGTAGTACCCCGGGGAGGCTGAGGGCCCTCCACTTT; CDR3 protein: CASSTPGRLRALHF
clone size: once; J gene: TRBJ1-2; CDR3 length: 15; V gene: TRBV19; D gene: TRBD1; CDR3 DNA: TGTGCCAGTAGTATGGAGGGGGCGGGTAACTATGGCTACACCTTC; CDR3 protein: CASSMEGAGNYGYTF
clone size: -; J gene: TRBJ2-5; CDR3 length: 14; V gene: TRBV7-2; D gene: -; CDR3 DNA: TGTGCCAGCAGCTCCCCAGGAAATCCGGAGACCCAGTACTTC; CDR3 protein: CASSSPGNPETQYF
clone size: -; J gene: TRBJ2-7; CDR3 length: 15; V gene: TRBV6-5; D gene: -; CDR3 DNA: TGTGCCAGCAGTTTGCGACCGCAGAATAGCGGCGAGCAGTACTTC; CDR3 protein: CASSLRPQNSGEQYF
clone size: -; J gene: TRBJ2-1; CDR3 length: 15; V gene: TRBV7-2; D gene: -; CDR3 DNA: TGTGCCAGCAGTTGGACAGCCACCACCTACAATGAGCAGTTCTTC; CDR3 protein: CASSWTATTYNEQFF
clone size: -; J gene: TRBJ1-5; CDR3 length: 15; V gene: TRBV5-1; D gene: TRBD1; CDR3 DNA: TGCGCCAGCAGCTTGGGAGGGGGCCCCCATCAGCCCCAGCATTTT; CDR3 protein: CASSLGGGPHQPQHF
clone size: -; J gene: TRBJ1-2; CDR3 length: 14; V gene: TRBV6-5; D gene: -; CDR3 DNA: TGTGCCAGCAGTCCACGGGGGAGGATGGATGGCTACACCTTC; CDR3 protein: CASSPRGRMDGYTF
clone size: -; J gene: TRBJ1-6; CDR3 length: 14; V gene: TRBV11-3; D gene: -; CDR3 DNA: TGTGCCAGCAGCCTCATAGAATATAATTCACCCCTCCACTTT; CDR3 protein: CASSLIEYNSPLHF
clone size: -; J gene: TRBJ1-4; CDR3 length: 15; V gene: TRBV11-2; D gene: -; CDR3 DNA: TGTGCCAGCAGCTTAGGGGCGTCGGTAGATGAAAAACTGTTTTTT; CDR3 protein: CASSLGASVDEKLFF
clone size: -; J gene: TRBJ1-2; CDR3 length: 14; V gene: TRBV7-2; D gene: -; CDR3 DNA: TGTGCCAGCAGCTTTAGCATCAGTAACTATGGCTACACCTTC; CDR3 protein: CASSFSISNYGYTF
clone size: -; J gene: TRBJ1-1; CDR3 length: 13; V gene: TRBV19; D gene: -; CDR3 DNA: TGTGCCAGTAGTATAGGCAGATTCACTGAAGCTTTCTTT; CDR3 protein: CASSIGRFTEAFF
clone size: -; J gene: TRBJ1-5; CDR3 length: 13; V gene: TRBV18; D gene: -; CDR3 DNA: TGTGCCAGCTCGAAGGAAAGCAATCAGCCCCAGCATTTT; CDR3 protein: CASSKESNQPQHF
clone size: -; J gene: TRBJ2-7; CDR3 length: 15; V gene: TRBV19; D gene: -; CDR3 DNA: TGTGCCAGTAGTATAGAGGGCCGAGGGCACTACGAGCAGTACTTC; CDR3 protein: CASSIEGRGHYEQYF
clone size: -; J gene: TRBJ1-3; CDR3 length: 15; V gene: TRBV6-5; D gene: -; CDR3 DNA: TGTGCCAGCGCCGCCAGGAGAATATCTGGAAACACCATATATTTT; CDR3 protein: CASAARRISGNTIYF
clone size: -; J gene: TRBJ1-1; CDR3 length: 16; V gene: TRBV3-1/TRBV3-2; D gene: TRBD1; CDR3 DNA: TGTGCCAGCAGCGAACCGGGACAGGAGAAAAGGTGGAAAGCTTTCTTT; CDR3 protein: CASSEPGQEKRWKAFF
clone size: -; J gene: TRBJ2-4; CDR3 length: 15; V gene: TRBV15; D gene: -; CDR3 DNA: TGTGCCACCAGCAGAGATCGTGGGGGACTGAACATTCAGTACTTC; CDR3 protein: CATSRDRGGLNIQYF
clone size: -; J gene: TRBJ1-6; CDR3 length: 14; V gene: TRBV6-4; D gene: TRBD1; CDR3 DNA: TGTGCCAGCAGTGCTAACAGGGGTAATTCACCCCTCCACTTT; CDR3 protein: CASSANRGNSPLHF